This is a list of T cell receptor beta chains from one sample in a study of T cell responses to AZD1222 COVID-19 vaccine. The method was immunoSEQ multiplex PCR; TCRdb's version includes in-frame clones alone and lacks a portion of them. The data contain around 150,000 clones, about 90% of them singletons. The source was peripheral blood, collected 28 days after the second dose of the MenACWY control vaccine. Receptors originate from an adult who received the MenACWY meningococcal vaccine as a control. CDR3s include the opening cysteine and the closing phenylalanine or tryptophan. D genes are given only for firm matches.

CASSAGDRENQPQHF | TRBD1 | TRBJ1-5 | TRBV9
CASSEPTLAKNIQYF | NA | TRBJ2-4 | TRBV28
CASSLDSGGSPYEQYF | TRBD2 | TRBJ2-7 | TRBV7-2
CASSYSTATQNEQFF | NA | TRBJ2-1 | TRBV6-6
CASMSWLAGAYEQYF | TRBD2 | TRBJ2-7 | TRBV27
CASSFLERQSDGYTF | NA | TRBJ1-2 | TRBV5-1
CASSATGTPSYEQYF | NA | TRBJ2-7 | TRBV10-1
CASSLLQGTEAFF | NA | TRBJ1-1 | TRBV7-9
CASSMSGRSFYEQYF | NA | TRBJ2-7 | TRBV19
CATRLQREASGANVLTF | TRBD2 | TRBJ2-6 | TRBV24-1
CASSVMQGQETQYF | NA | TRBJ2-5 | TRBV11-2
CASSDEAVVRGRVANEKLFF | NA | TRBJ1-4 | TRBV6-1
CASSLGRLGTEAFF | NA | TRBJ1-1 | TRBV28
CASSALTNTGELFF | NA | TRBJ2-2 | TRBV9
CACLDSFETQYF | NA | TRBJ2-5 | TRBV30
CATSREGQRSPLHF | NA | TRBJ1-6 | TRBV15
CASSSGVGNTIYF | NA | TRBJ1-3 | TRBV28
CASSSTGETQYF | NA | TRBJ2-5 | TRBV5-1
CASSLQRWGTEAFF | NA | TRBJ1-1 | TRBV28
CASSRGQGKGEQYF | NA | TRBJ2-7 | TRBV11-1
CASSYLGNTEAFF | NA | TRBJ1-1 | TRBV6-5
CASGSPSSYEQYF | NA | TRBJ2-7 | TRBV2
CASSPPGTGELFF | NA | TRBJ2-2 | TRBV7-8
CASPCQPQHF | NA | TRBJ1-5 | TRBV27